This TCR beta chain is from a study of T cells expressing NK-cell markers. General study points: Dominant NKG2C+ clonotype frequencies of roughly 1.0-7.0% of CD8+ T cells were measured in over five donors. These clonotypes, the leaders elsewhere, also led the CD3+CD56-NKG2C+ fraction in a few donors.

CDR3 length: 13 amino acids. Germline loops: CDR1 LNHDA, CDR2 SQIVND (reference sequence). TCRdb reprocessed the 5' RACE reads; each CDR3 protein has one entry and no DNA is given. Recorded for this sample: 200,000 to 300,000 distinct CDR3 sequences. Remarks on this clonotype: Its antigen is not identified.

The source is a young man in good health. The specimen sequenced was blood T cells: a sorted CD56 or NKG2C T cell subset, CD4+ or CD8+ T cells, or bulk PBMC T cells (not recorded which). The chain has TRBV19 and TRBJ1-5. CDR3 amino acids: CASSLGIKQPQHF.